This T cell receptor beta chain appears in the sequencing data of a study of blood T cell repertoires in COVID-19. Per the original data handling: How many nucleated cells were present was estimated from reference gene primer amplification. Assay used: immunoSEQ multiplex PCR; TCRdb lists only in-frame clones, some missing. V, J and clone size are taken as reported in that table, and D and trimming were inferred from the DNA itself. There are under 300,000 clones in the sample; approximately 88% occur only once, and 2% to 2.5% lies in the top ten. The CDR3 sequence is 14 residues long. The germline gives CDR1 LNHDA, CDR2 SQIVND (reference sequence). Deletions cut 6 bases from V and 1 base from J, with 11 bases between.

The sequence was obtained from a woman between 40 and 50 years old with acute COVID-19. Sequences were obtained from PBMCs or T cells enriched from blood (not recorded which). The V gene is TRBV19, the J gene TRBJ2-3; D possibly corresponds to TRBD1 (6 bases). CDR3 bases: TGTGCCAGTAGGACAAGACAGGGCACAGATACGCAGTATTTT. Translating gives CASRTRQGTDTQYF.